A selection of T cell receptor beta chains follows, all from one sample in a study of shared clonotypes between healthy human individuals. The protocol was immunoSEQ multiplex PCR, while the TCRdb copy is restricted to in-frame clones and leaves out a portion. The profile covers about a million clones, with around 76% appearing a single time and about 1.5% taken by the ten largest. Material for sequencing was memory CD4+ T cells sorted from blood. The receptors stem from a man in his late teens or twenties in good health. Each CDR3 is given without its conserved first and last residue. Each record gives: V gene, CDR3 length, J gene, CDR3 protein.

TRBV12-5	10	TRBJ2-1	ASGLYYNEQF
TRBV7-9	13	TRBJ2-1	ASSFFQGSYNEQF
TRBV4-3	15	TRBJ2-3	ASSQEAGTGVTDTQY
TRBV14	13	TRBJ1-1	ASSQAPTPSGEAF
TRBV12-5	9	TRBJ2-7	ASGLVRNQY
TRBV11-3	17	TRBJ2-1	ASSLDGGLAGGPYNEQF
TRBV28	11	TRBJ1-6	ASSYQVRSPLH
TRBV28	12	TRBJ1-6	ASSPQGGYSPLH
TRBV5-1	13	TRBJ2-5	ASSLASGSFETQY
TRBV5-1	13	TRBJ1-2	ASSLALTGLAGYT
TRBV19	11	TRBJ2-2	ASEPRNTGELF
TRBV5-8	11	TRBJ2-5	ASSVRGKGTQY
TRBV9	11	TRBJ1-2	ASGDTGFYGYT
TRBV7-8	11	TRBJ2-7	ASSPGAPYEQY
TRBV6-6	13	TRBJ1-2	ASSYTADRDYGYT
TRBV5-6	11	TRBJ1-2	ATSGQRIYGYT
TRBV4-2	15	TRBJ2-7	ASSQDGPSGSSYEQY
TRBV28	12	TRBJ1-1	ASSLTGMNTEAF
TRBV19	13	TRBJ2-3	ATRNRGGGADTQY
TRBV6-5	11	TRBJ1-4	ASSYVGSEKLF
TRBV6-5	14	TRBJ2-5	ASRLGRIALGETQY
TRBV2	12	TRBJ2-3	ASSIQMRADTQY
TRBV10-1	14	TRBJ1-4	ASSESSRGGHEKLF
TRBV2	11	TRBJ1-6	ASRDTPNSPLH
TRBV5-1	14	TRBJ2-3	ASSLLLSGAADTQY
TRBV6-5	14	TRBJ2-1	ASSYRGTGGYNEQF
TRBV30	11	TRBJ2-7	AWTEDRVIEQY
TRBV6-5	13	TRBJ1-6	ASSTGTGIASPLH
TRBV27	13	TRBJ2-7	ASSTTRTSSWEQY
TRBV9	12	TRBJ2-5	ASSAGLSQETQY
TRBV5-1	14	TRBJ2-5	ASSLGKASGKETQY
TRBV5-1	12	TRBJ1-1	ASSLDGRNTEAF
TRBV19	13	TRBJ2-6	ASSHDRSGANVLT
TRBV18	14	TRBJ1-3	ASSPTPGGSGNTIY
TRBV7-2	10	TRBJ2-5	AVGRGEETQY
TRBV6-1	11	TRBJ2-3	ASSEGGAPWEY
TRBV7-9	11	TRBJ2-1	ASSLDSPHEQF
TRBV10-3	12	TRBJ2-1	ATRREGPYNEQF
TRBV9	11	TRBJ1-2	ASSESGIGGYT
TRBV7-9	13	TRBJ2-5	ASSSSGAKQETQY
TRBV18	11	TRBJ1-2	ASSPRAQWGYT
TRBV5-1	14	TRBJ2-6	ASSEGGLSGANVLT
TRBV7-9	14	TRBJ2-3	ASSLVDLTSTDTQY
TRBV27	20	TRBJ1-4	ASGPRGVGVGIWSETNEKLF
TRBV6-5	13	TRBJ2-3	ASSQSPGNTDTQY
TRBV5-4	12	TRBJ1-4	ASSLEGKNEKLF